The clone carrying this T cell receptor beta chain occurred a few times. V shed 0 bases, J shed 3 bases, and the junction held 5 bases outside the gene matches. Germline V gene sequence: CDR1 MNHEY, CDR2 SMNVEV (reference sequence). The CDR3 consists of 15 residues. TCRdb's copy holds only in-frame clones and misses some; the assay was immunoSEQ multiplex PCR. The sample comprises approximately 200,000 clones, approximately 86% of which are singletons, and roughly 4.5% rests with the top ten. The entry originates in a study of blood T cell repertoires in COVID-19. Turning to the study itself: The cDNA or gDNA used as material had been derived from T cells, B-cell-depleted T cells, or PBMCs.

This TCR came from a young woman who had been exposed to COVID-19. Sequenced material: PBMCs or T cells enriched from blood (not recorded which). The chain couples TRBV27 to TRBJ2-7; 7 bases agree with TRBD2. Here the CDR3 reads CASSLSVQRGYEQYF. The CDR3 nucleotides read TGTGCCAGCAGTTTATCGGTCCAGCGGGGCTACGAGCAGTACTTC.